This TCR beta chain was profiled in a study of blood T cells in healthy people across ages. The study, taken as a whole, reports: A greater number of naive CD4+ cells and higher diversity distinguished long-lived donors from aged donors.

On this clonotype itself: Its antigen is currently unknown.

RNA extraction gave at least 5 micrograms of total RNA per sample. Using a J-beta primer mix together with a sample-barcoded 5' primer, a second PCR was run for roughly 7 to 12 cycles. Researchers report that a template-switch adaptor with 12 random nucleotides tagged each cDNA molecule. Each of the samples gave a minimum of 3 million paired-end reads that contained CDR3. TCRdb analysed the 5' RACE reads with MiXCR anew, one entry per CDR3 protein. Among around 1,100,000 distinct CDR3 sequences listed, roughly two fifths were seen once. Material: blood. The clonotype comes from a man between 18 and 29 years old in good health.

CDR3 region: CSARGSLNRDPSDTQYF. CDR3 nucleotide sequence: TGCAGTGCTAGAGGCAGCCTAAACAGGGATCCCTCAGATACGCAGTATTTT. The rearrangement joins TRBV20-1 to TRBJ2-3, with D possibly matching TRBD1 (6 bases). The CDR3 length is 17 residues. Germline V gene sequence: CDR1 DFQATT, CDR2 SNEGSKA (reference sequence). V was clipped by 1 base and J by 4 bases, with 21 bases between them.